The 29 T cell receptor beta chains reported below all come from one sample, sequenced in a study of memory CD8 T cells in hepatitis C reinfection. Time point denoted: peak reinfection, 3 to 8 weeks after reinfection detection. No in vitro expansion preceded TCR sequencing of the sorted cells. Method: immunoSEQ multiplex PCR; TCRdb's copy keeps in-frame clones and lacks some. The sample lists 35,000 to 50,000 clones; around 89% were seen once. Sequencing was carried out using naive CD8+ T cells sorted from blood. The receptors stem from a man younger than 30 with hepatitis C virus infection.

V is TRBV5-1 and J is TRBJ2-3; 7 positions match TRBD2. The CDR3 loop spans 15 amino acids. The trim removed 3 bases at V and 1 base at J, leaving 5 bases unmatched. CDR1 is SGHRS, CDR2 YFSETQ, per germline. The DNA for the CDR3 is TGCGCCAGCAGCTCACGGGGGGTGGGCACAGATACGCAGTATTTT. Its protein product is CASSSRGVGTDTQYF.

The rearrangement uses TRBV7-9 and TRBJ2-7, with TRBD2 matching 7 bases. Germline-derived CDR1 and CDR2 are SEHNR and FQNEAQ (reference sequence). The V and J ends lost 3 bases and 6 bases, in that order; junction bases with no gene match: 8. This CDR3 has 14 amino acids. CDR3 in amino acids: CASSFRQRDGEQYF. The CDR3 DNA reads TGTGCCAGCAGCTTCCGACAGCGGGACGGCGAGCAGTACTTC.

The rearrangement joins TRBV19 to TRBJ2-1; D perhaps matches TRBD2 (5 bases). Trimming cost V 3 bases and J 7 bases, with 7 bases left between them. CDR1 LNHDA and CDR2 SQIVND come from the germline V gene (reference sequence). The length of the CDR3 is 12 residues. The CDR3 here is CASSIGVNEQFF. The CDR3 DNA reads TGTGCCAGTAGTATCGGGGTTAATGAGCAGTTCTTC. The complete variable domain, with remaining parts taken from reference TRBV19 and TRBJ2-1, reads DGGITQSPKYLFRKEGQNVTLSCEQNLNHDAMYWYRQDPGQGLRLIYYSQIVNDFQKGDIAEGYSVSREKKESFPLTVTSAQKNPTAFYLCASSIGVNEQFFGPGTRLTVL.

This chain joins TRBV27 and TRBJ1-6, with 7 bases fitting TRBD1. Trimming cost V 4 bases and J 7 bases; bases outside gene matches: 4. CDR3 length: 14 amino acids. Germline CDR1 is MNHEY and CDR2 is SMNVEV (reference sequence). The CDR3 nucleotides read TGTGCCAGCAGTTGGGGGACAGCGAATTCACCCCTCCACTTT. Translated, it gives CASSWGTANSPLHF.

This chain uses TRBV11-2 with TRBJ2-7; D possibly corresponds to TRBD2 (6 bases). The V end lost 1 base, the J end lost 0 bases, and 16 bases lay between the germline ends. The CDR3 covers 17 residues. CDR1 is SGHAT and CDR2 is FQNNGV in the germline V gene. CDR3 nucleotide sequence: TGTGCCAGCAGCTTAGCGGCGCGGGGACTCTTCTCCTACGAGCAGTACGTC. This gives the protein CASSLAARGLFSYEQYV.

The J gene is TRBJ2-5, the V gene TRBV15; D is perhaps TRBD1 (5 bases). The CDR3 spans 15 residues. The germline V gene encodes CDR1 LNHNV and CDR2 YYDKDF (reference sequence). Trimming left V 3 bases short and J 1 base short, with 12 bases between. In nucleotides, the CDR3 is TGTGCCACCAGCAGTGACCAAGGGGCCCAAGAGACCCAGTACTTC. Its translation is CATSSDQGAQETQYF. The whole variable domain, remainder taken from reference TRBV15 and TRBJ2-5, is DAMVIQNPRYQVTQFGKPVTLSCSQTLNHNVMYWYQQKSSQAPKLLFHYYDKDFNNEADTPDNFQSRRPNTSFCFLDIRSPGLGDTAMYLCATSSDQGAQETQYFGPGTRLLVL.

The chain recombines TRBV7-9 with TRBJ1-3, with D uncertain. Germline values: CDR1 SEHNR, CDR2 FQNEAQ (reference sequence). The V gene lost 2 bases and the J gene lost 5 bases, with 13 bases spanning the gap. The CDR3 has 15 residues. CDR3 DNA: TGTGCCAGCAGCTTATATGAGGGCGCGAGAAACACCATATATTTT. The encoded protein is CASSLYEGARNTIYF.

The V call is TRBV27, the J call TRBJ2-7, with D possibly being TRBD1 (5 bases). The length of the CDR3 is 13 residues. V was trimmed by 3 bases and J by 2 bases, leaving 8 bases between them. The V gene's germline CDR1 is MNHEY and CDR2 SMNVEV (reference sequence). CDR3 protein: CASSLSGPYEQYF. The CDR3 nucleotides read TGTGCCAGCAGTTTGTCAGGGCCCTACGAGCAGTACTTC.

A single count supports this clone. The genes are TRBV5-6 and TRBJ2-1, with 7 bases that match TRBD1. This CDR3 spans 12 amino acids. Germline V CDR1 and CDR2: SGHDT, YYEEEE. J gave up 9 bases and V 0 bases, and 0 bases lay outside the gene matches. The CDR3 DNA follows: TGTGCCAGCAGCTTGGACAGGGGTGAGCAGTTCTTC. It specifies CASSLDRGEQFF.

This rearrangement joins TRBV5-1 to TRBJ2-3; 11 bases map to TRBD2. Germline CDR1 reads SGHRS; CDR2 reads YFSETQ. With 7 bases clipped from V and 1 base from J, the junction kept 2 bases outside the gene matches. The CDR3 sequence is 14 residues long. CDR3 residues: CASQTSGGTDTQYF. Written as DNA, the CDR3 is TGCGCCAGCCAGACTAGCGGGGGCACAGATACGCAGTATTTT.

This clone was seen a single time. The CDR3 nucleotides are TGCGCCAGCAGCCCTAGCGGGGGGGCCTCCTACAATGAGCAGTTCTTC. Translation gives CASSPSGGASYNEQFF. This chain connects TRBV5-1 to TRBJ2-1; TRBD2 agrees at 12 bases. The germline gives CDR1 SGHRS, CDR2 YFSETQ. V was pared by 4 bases and J by 0 bases, with 2 bases of the junction left unmatched. The CDR3 is made up of 16 amino acids.

The CDR3 sequence is CSVEEENSQSYEQYF. CDR3 sequence (DNA): TGCAGCGTTGAAGAGGAGAATAGCCAGAGCTACGAGCAGTACTTC. The V gene is TRBV29-1, the J gene TRBJ2-7; no firm D call. Trimming took 0 bases from V and 3 from J, leaving 15 bases between them. This CDR3 region has 15 residues. Germline V CDR1 and CDR2: SQVTM, ANQGSEA.

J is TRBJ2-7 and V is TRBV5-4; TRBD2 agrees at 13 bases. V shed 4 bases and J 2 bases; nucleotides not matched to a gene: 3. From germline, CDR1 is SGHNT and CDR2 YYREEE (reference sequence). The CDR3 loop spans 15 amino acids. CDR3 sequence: CASSPGLAGAYEQYV. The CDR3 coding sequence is TGTGCCAGCAGCCCCGGACTAGCGGGGGCCTACGAGCAGTACGTC.

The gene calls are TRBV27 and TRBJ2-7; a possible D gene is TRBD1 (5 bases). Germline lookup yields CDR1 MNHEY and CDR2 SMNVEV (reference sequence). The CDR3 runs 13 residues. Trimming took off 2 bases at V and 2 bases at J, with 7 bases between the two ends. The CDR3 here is CASSLGQTYEQYF. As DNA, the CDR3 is TGTGCCAGCAGTTTAGGACAAACCTACGAGCAGTACTTC.

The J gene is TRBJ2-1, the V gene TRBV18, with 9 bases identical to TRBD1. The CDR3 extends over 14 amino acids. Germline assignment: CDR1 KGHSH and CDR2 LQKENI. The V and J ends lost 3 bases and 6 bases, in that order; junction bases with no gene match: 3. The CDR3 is CASSPGTGFNEQFF. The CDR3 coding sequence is TGTGCCAGCTCACCCGGGACAGGGTTCAATGAGCAGTTCTTC.

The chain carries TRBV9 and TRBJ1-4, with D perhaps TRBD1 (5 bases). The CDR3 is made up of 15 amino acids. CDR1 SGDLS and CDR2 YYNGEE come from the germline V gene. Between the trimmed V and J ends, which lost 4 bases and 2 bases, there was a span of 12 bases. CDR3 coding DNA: TGTGCCAGCAGCTTTTCGGGGGGTACTAATGAAAAACTGTTTTTT. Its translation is CASSFSGGTNEKLFF.

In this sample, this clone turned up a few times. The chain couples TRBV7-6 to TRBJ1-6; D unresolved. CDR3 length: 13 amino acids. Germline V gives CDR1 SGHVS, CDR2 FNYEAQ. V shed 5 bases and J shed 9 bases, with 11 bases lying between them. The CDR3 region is CASSTGGSSPLHF. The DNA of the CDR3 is TGTGCCAGCAGCACCGGAGGAAGTTCACCCCTCCACTTT.

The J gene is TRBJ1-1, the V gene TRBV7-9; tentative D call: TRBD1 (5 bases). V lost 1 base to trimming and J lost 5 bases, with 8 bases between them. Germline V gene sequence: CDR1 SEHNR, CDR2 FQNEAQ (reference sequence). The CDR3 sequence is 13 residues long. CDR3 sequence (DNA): TGTGCCAGCAGCTTAGTGGAGGGGACTGAAGCTTTCTTT. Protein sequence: CASSLVEGTEAFF.

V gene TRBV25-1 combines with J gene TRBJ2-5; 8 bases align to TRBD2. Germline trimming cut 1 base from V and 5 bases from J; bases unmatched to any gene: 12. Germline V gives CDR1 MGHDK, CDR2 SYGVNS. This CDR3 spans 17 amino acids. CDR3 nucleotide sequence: TGTGCCAGCAGTGAATCCATCATGCTAGCGGGCGGGGAGACCCAGTACTTC. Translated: CASSESIMLAGGETQYF.

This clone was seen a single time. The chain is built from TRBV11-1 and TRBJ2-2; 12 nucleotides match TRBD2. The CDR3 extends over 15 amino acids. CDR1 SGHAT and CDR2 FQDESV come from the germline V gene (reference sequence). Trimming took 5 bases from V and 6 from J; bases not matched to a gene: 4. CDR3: CASSLTSGSPGELFF. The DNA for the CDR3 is TGTGCCAGCAGCCTGACTAGCGGGAGCCCCGGGGAGCTGTTTTTT.

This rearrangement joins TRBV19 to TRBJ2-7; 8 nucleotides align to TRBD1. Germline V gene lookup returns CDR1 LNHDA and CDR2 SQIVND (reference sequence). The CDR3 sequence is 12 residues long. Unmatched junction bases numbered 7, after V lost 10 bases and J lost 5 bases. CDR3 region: CATRTGNNEQYF. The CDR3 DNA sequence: TGTGCCACCCGGACAGGGAACAACGAGCAGTACTTC.

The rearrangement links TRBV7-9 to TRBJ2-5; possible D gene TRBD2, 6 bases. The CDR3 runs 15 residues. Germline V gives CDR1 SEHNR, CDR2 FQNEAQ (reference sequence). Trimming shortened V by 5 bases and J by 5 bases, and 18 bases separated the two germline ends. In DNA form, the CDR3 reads TGTGCCAGCAGCCCGGGGGTGGGAGGTGAGGAGACCCAGTACTTC. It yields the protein CASSPGVGGEETQYF.

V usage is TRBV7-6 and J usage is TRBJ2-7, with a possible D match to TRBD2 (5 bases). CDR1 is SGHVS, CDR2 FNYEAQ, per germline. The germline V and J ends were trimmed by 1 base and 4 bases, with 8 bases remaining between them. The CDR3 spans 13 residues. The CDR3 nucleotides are TGTGCCAGCAGCTTAGACCCGGGATACGAGCAGTACTTC. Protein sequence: CASSLDPGYEQYF.

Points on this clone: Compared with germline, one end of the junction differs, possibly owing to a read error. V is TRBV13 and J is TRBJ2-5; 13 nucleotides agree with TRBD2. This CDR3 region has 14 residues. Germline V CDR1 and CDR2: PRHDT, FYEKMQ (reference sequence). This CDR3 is CASSLAGTSGTPDF. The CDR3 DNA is TGTGCCAGCAGCTTAGCCGGGACTAGCGGGACCCCAGACTTC.

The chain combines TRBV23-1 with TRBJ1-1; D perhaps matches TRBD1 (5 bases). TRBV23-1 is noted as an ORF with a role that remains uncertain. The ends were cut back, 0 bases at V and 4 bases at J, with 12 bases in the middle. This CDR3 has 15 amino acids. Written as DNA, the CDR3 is TGCGCCAGCAGTCAATCGTCTTCAGGGTTCACTGAAGCTTTCTTT. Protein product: CASSQSSSGFTEAFF.

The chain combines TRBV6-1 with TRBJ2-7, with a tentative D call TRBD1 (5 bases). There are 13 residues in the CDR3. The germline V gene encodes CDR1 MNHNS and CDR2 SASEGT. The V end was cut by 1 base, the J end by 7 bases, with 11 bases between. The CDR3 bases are TGTGCCAGCAGTGAAGGTAGGGGTTGGGAGCAGTACTTC. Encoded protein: CASSEGRGWEQYF.

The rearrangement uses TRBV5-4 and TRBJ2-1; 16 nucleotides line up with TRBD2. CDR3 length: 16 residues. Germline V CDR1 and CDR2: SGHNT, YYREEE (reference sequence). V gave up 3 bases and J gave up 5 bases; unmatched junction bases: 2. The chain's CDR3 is CASSWGLAGGHNEQFF. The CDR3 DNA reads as TGTGCCAGCAGCTGGGGACTAGCGGGGGGGCACAATGAGCAGTTCTTC.

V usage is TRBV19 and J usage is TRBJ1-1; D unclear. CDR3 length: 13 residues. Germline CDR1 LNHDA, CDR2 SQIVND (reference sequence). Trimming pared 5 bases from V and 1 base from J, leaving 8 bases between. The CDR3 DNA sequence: TGTGCCAGTAGTCTAATTGAGAACACTGAAGCTTTCTTT. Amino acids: CASSLIENTEAFF.

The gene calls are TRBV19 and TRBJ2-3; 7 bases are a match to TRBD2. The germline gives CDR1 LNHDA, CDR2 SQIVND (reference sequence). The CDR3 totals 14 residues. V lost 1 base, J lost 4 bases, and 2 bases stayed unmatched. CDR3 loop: CASSIAGGPDTQYF. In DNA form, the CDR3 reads TGTGCCAGTAGTATAGCGGGAGGCCCAGATACGCAGTATTTT.